Each of the 32 T cell receptor beta chains below was sequenced from the same sample in a study of OX40 agonist ivuxolimab in advanced cancers. Clones were read by immunoSEQ multiplex PCR, and TCRdb kept only the in-frame ones, dropping some. Seen here are about 89,000 clones, approximately 91% observed once, and the top ten hold less than 0.75%. The source material was CD4+ or CD8+ T cells sorted from blood, sampled in a trial of the OX40 agonist ivuxolimab. Receptors originate from an adult with an advanced solid tumor such as melanoma, head and neck, liver or kidney cancer.

V and J are TRBV19 and TRBJ1-5; no definite D call. The CDR3 totals 15 residues. Germline V lookup: CDR1 LNHDA, CDR2 SQIVND (reference sequence). Trimming removed 4 bases at V and 0 bases at J, with 10 bases between. CDR3 DNA sequence: TGTGCCAGTAGTACCATATCATATAGCAATCAGCCCCAGCATTTT. This codes for CASSTISYSNQPQHF.

This chain connects TRBV7-9 to TRBJ2-7; D might be TRBD2 (7 bases). CDR1 and CDR2 from the germline V gene are SEHNR and FQNEAQ (reference sequence). The CDR3 runs 15 residues. With 5 bases removed from V and 5 bases from J, the gap between germline ends came to 19 bases. The CDR3 bases are TGTGCCAGCAGCCGAACCGAAGGGAGGGGGGACGAGCAGTACTTC. Its protein is CASSRTEGRGDEQYF.

V usage is TRBV11-2 and J usage is TRBJ1-3; 8 bases line up with TRBD1. The CDR3 contains 17 residues. Germline-derived CDR1 and CDR2 are SGHAT and FQNNGV. V shed 5 bases and J 2 bases; nucleotides not matched to a gene: 11. Here the CDR3 DNA reads TGTGCCAGCAGCCCCCGAATCGGACAGGGACCTGGAAACACCATATATTTT. Amino acids: CASSPRIGQGPGNTIYF.

V gene TRBV5-4 combines with J gene TRBJ1-2; D remains unclear. The CDR3 runs to 14 residues. Looked up from germline, CDR1 is SGHNT and CDR2 is YYREEE (reference sequence). V lost 0 bases, J lost 5 bases, and 11 bases lay in between. The CDR3 region is CASSLGVGGYGYTF. CDR3 bases: TGTGCCAGCAGCTTGGGAGTCGGAGGGTATGGCTACACCTTC.

The chain couples TRBV28 to TRBJ2-7; tentatively, D is TRBD1 (6 bases). V was cut by 7 bases and J by 4 bases, with 14 bases left in between. Germline V gene sequence: CDR1 MDHEN, CDR2 SYDVKM. This CDR3 contains 13 residues. CDR3 sequence reads: CASMRDQGYEQYF. The DNA of the CDR3 is TGTGCCAGCATGAGGGACCAGGGGTACGAGCAGTACTTC. Combining the CDR3 with reference TRBV28 and TRBJ2-7 gives the whole variable domain DVKVTQSSRYLVKRTGEKVFLECVQDMDHENMFWYRQDPGLGLRLIYFSYDVKMKEKGDIPEGYSVSREKKERFSLILESASTNQTSMYLCASMRDQGYEQYFGPGTRLTVT.

The V call is TRBV10-3, the J call TRBJ1-3; tentatively, D is TRBD1 (5 bases). V lost 7 bases and J 4 bases, leaving 14 bases between the germline ends. This CDR3 is 14 amino acids long. Germline CDR1 and CDR2: ENHRY and SYGVKD. CDR3 nucleotide sequence: TGTGCCATCAATCCAGGGCGATCCGGAAACACCATATATTTT. Encoded protein: CAINPGRSGNTIYF.

This chain joins TRBV7-9 and TRBJ1-1; D is ambiguous. CDR1 is SEHNR and CDR2 is FQNEAQ in the germline V gene (reference sequence). The CDR3 totals 13 residues. The V gene lost 0 bases and the J gene lost 1 base, with 3 bases spanning the gap. As DNA, the CDR3 is TGTGCCAGCAGCTTAGCAGGGAACACTGAAGCTTTCTTT. Its protein is CASSLAGNTEAFF. Full variable domain (remainder filled in from reference TRBV7-9 and TRBJ1-1): DTGVSQNPRHKITKRGQNVTFRCDPISEHNRLYWYRQTLGQGPEFLTYFQNEAQLEKSRLLSDRFSAERPKGSFSTLEIQRTEQGDSAMYLCASSLAGNTEAFFGQGTRLTVV.

The genes are TRBV19 and TRBJ2-2; D is perhaps TRBD1 or TRBD2 (6 bases each). The V end lost 3 bases, the J end lost 4 bases, and 15 bases lay between the germline ends. This CDR3 spans 16 amino acids. In germline, CDR1 is LNHDA, CDR2 SQIVND (reference sequence). CDR3 loop: CASSIGGGRSTGELFF. The CDR3 bases are TGTGCCAGTAGTATCGGAGGGGGGCGAAGCACCGGGGAGCTGTTTTTT.

The gene calls are TRBV18 and TRBJ2-1; TRBD1 matches 7 bases. The ends lost 6 bases at V and 2 bases at J; junction bases unmatched: 13. CDR1 and CDR2 from the germline V gene are KGHSH and LQKENI. This CDR3 spans 17 amino acids. The CDR3 DNA reads as TGTGCCAGCTCCCTCGGCCCCGGGACAGTGCCCTACAATGAGCAGTTCTTC. It yields the protein CASSLGPGTVPYNEQFF.

This clone was detected once. The chain couples TRBV18 to TRBJ1-3, with D maybe TRBD1 (6 bases). V was shortened by 2 bases and J by 4 bases, with 12 bases between the two germline ends. Germline CDR1 and CDR2: KGHSH and LQKENI. CDR3 length equals 15 residues. CDR3 amino acids: CASSPTGRDGNTIYF. The CDR3 DNA sequence: TGTGCCAGCTCACCAACAGGGAGGGACGGAAACACCATATATTTT. The full variable domain, completed using reference TRBV18 and TRBJ1-3, is NAGVMQNPRHLVRRRGQEARLRCSPMKGHSHVYWYRQLPEEGLKFMVYLQKENIIDESGMPKERFSAEFPKEGPSILRIQQVVRGDSAAYFCASSPTGRDGNTIYFGEGSWLTVV.

V and J are TRBV28 and TRBJ2-7; D is undetermined. Germline CDR1 is MDHEN and CDR2 is SYDVKM. The CDR3 length is 15 residues. Trimming took 6 bases from V and 2 from J, leaving 17 bases between them. The CDR3 DNA reads TGTGCCAGCAGCCCCCCGGTTGGCTCGACCTACGAGCAGTACTTC. Translating it yields CASSPPVGSTYEQYF. Combining the CDR3 with reference TRBV28 and TRBJ2-7 gives the whole variable domain DVKVTQSSRYLVKRTGEKVFLECVQDMDHENMFWYRQDPGLGLRLIYFSYDVKMKEKGDIPEGYSVSREKKERFSLILESASTNQTSMYLCASSPPVGSTYEQYFGPGTRLTVT.

The J gene is TRBJ2-5, the V gene TRBV5-1, with 7 positions matching TRBD2. Germline values: CDR1 SGHRS, CDR2 YFSETQ. This CDR3 has 16 amino acids. Unmatched junction bases numbered 14, after V lost 4 bases and J lost 5 bases. This CDR3 reads CASSPNGRENLETQYF. CDR3 nucleotide sequence: TGCGCCAGCAGCCCCAATGGGCGGGAGAATCTTGAGACCCAGTACTTC.

V and J are TRBV7-8 and TRBJ2-7, with a possible D match to TRBD1 (7 bases). With 5 bases removed from V and 4 bases from J, the gap between germline ends came to 24 bases. The CDR3 sequence is 17 residues long. Germline-derived CDR1 and CDR2 are SGHVS and FQNEAQ. CDR3 sequence (DNA): TGTGCCAGCAGCCGGGGGCGGTTGGGGACAGAGGGATACGAGCAGTACTTC. It translates to CASSRGRLGTEGYEQYF.

The rearrangement uses TRBV10-1 and TRBJ1-1; D gene ambiguous. Deletions cut 0 bases from V and 2 bases from J, with 7 bases between. CDR3 length: 14 amino acids. The V gene's germline CDR1 is WNHNN and CDR2 SYGVQD (reference sequence). The CDR3 here is CASSESTGNTEAFF. CDR3 sequence (DNA): TGCGCCAGCAGTGAGTCGACGGGTAACACTGAAGCTTTCTTT.

The chain has TRBV11-2 and TRBJ2-7; 7 bases match TRBD1. This CDR3 is built from 15 residues. Germline values: CDR1 SGHAT, CDR2 FQNNGV. Trimming cost V 2 bases and J 2 bases; bases outside gene matches: 6. The CDR3 sequence: CASSLQGETAYEQYF. Written as DNA, the CDR3 is TGTGCCAGCAGCTTACAGGGGGAGACGGCCTACGAGCAGTACTTC.

J is TRBJ2-1 and V is TRBV19; 12 bases align to TRBD2. Germline V CDR1 and CDR2: LNHDA, SQIVND (reference sequence). This CDR3 has 14 residues. V trimming: 4 bases; J trimming: 8 bases; junction bases outside the gene matches: 3. The CDR3 reads CASSTSGGAYEQFF. In nucleotides, the CDR3 is TGTGCCAGTAGTACTAGCGGGGGGGCCTATGAGCAGTTCTTC.

A few counts support this clone. The CDR3, as DNA: TGTGCCAGCAGTAGGGACTCTGGAAACACCATATATTTT. Its translation: CASSRDSGNTIYF. The V and J genes are TRBV6-5 and TRBJ1-3; D call uncertain. The CDR3 extends over 13 amino acids. Trimming cost V 5 bases and J 0 bases, with 5 bases left between them. Germline V CDR1 and CDR2: MNHEY, SVGAGI.

The rearrangement uses TRBV9 and TRBJ2-3; 10 bases are a match to TRBD2. The CDR3 has 15 amino acids. J gave up 4 bases and V 3 bases, and 5 bases lay outside the gene matches. The germline V gene has CDR1 SGDLS and CDR2 YYNGEE. The CDR3 is CASSASGGVADTQYF. The CDR3 DNA reads TGTGCCAGCAGCGCGAGCGGGGGGGTGGCAGATACGCAGTATTTT.

As to this clone: The same CDR3 also results from other DNA sequences found in this sample. The rearrangement uses TRBV2 and TRBJ2-5, with D maybe TRBD1 (5 bases). Germline V gene lookup returns CDR1 SNHLY and CDR2 FYNNEI. The CDR3 has 12 amino acids. Trimming pared 6 bases from V and 0 bases from J, leaving 5 bases between. CDR3 region: CASRDNQETQYF. The CDR3 nucleotides read TGTGCCAGCAGGGACAACCAAGAGACCCAGTACTTC.

This chain connects TRBV9 to TRBJ2-3; D possibly corresponds to TRBD1 (5 bases). V was trimmed by 3 bases and J by 0 bases, leaving 8 bases between them. The CDR3 is made up of 14 amino acids. In germline, CDR1 is SGDLS, CDR2 YYNGEE. The DNA of the CDR3 is TGTGCCAGCAGCGCACAGGTTAGCACAGATACGCAGTATTTT. Encoded protein: CASSAQVSTDTQYF.

The chain recombines TRBV10-1 with TRBJ2-7; 8 nucleotides line up with TRBD1. The CDR3 runs 15 residues. Germline V gene lookup returns CDR1 WNHNN and CDR2 SYGVQD (reference sequence). The ends lost 2 bases at V and 4 bases at J; junction bases unmatched: 7. CDR3 nucleotide sequence: TGCGCCAGCAGTGAGCTTCTGGGACAGGATTACGAGCAGTACTTC. This gives the protein CASSELLGQDYEQYF.

In this sample, this clone turned up a few times. The chain links TRBV2 to TRBJ1-1; the D is unclear. CDR1 and CDR2 from the germline V gene are SNHLY and FYNNEI. The CDR3 has 15 residues. V dropped 5 bases and J dropped 5 bases, with 18 bases sitting between them. For the CDR3, the DNA is TGTGCCAGCAGTACCGGGGAGGGATATCGGACTGAAGCTTTCTTT. Translated, it gives CASSTGEGYRTEAFF. The full variable domain, completed using reference TRBV2 and TRBJ1-1, is EPEVTQTPSHQVTQMGQEVILRCVPISNHLYFYWYRQILGQKVEFLVSFYNNEISEKSEIFDDQFSVERPDGSNFTLKIRSTKLEDSAMYFCASSTGEGYRTEAFFGQGTRLTVV.

The rearrangement uses TRBV5-1 and TRBJ2-2, with 9 nucleotides matching TRBD1. V trimming: 4 bases; J trimming: 6 bases; junction bases outside the gene matches: 7. The germline gives CDR1 SGHRS, CDR2 YFSETQ. The CDR3 contains 15 residues. This CDR3 is CASSTRQGVAGELFF. The CDR3 DNA is TGCGCCAGCAGCACCAGACAGGGGGTGGCCGGGGAGCTGTTTTTT. The variable domain in full, completed from reference TRBV5-1 and TRBJ2-2, reads KAGVTQTPRYLIKTRGQQVTLSCSPISGHRSVSWYQQTPGQGLQFLFEYFSETQRNKGNFPGRFSGRQFSNSRSEMNVSTLELGDSALYLCASSTRQGVAGELFFGEGSRLTVL.

This clone was seen once. The V gene is TRBV11-2, the J gene TRBJ1-1, with 8 bases lining up with TRBD1. V gave up 5 bases and J gave up 5 bases; unmatched junction bases: 4. The germline V gene encodes CDR1 SGHAT and CDR2 FQNNGV. This CDR3 has 13 residues. CDR3 DNA sequence: TGTGCCAGCAGCCATCAGGGGGCGACTGAAGCTTTCTTT. Translating gives CASSHQGATEAFF. Based on the CDR3 plus reference TRBV11-2 and TRBJ1-1, the full variable domain is EAGVAQSPRYKIIEKRQSVAFWCNPISGHATLYWYQQILGQGPKLLIQFQNNGVVDDSQLPKDRFSAERLKGVDSTLKIQPAKLEDSAVYLCASSHQGATEAFFGQGTRLTVV.

On this clone itself: The junction and the germline gene differ at one end; a read error may be behind it. This rearrangement joins TRBV5-4 to TRBJ2-7, with TRBD1 identical over 8 bases. The CDR3 extends over 15 amino acids. In germline, CDR1 is SGHNT, CDR2 YYREEE (reference sequence). Here the CDR3 DNA reads TGTGCCAGCAACTTGCGACCCCGGACAGGGTGCGAGCAGTACTTC. This gives the protein CASNLRPRTGCEQYF.

The sample holds a few counts of this clone. The chain combines TRBV15 with TRBJ2-5, with no clear D. Trimming pared 3 bases from V and 0 bases from J, leaving 11 bases between. The CDR3 runs 15 residues. CDR1 and CDR2 (germline): LNHNV, YYDKDF (reference sequence). The CDR3 is CATSSDGSYQETQYF. The CDR3, as DNA: TGTGCCACCAGCAGTGATGGATCCTACCAAGAGACCCAGTACTTC.

The chain uses TRBV19 and TRBJ2-5; 8 bases are shared with TRBD2. Trimming at V came to 6 bases and at J to 5 bases, leaving 8 bases not matched to a gene. CDR1 LNHDA and CDR2 SQIVND come from the germline V gene (reference sequence). This CDR3 comprises 14 residues. The CDR3 here is CASSAGTSGETQYF. The CDR3 DNA reads as TGTGCCAGTAGCGCCGGGACTAGTGGGGAGACCCAGTACTTC.

This clone has a single count. The chain uses TRBV10-3 and TRBJ2-5; 12 nucleotides agree with TRBD2. Germline trimming cut 5 bases from V and 7 bases from J; bases unmatched to any gene: 11. Germline CDR1 reads ENHRY; CDR2 reads SYGVKD. This CDR3 contains 16 residues. The CDR3 here is CAISPASGGASGTQYF. CDR3 DNA sequence: TGTGCCATCAGTCCTGCTAGCGGGGGGGCATCGGGGACCCAGTACTTC.

The rearrangement joins TRBV7-2 to TRBJ1-2; D gene unclear. From germline, CDR1 is SGHTA and CDR2 FQGNSA. The CDR3 contains 13 residues. Trimming pared 1 base from V and 0 bases from J, leaving 3 bases between. The CDR3 sequence: CASSLVANYGYTF. Here the CDR3 DNA reads TGTGCCAGCAGCTTAGTAGCTAACTATGGCTACACCTTC.

This clone was seen once. V gene TRBV7-8 combines with J gene TRBJ1-1; TRBD1 agrees at 11 bases. Germline V gene sequence: CDR1 SGHVS, CDR2 FQNEAQ. V lost 0 bases and J lost 4; bases outside the gene matches: 4. This CDR3 has 16 residues. This chain's CDR3 is CASSLAAGTGGTEAFF. CDR3 coding DNA: TGTGCCAGCAGCTTAGCAGCCGGGACAGGGGGCACTGAAGCTTTCTTT.

The chain has TRBV5-1 and TRBJ2-3, with unresolved D. This CDR3 has 15 amino acids. The V gene's germline CDR1 is SGHRS and CDR2 YFSETQ. Trimming pared 1 base from V and 0 bases from J, leaving 9 bases between. CDR3 loop: CASSLSSRSTDTQYF. The CDR3, as DNA: TGCGCCAGCAGCTTGAGTAGCAGAAGCACAGATACGCAGTATTTT.

This clone has just one count. J is TRBJ2-7 and V is TRBV28, with 14 bases that match TRBD2. Per the germline V gene, CDR1 is MDHEN and CDR2 is SYDVKM. The CDR3 totals 17 residues. V lost 6 bases, J lost 2 bases, and 9 bases stayed unmatched. DNA for the CDR3: TGTGCCAGCAGCCGACCGGGACTAGCGGGGGATCCCTACGAGCAGTACTTC. It is translated as CASSRPGLAGDPYEQYF.